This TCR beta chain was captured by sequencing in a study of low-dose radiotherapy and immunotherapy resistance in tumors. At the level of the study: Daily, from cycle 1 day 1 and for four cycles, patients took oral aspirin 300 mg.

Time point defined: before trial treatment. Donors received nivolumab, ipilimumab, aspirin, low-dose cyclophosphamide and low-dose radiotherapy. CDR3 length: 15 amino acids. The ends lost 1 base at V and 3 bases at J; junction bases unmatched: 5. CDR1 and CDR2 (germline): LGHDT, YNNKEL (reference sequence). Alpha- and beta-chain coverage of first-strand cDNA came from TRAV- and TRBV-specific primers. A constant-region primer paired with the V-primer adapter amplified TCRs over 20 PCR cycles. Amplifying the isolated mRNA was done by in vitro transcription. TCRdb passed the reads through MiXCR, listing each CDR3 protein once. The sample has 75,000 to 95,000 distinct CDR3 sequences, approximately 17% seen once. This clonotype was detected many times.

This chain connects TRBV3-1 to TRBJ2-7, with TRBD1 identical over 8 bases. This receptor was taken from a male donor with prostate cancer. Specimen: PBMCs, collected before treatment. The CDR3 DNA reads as TGTGCCAGCAGCCAAGGGACAGGGTTCAGCTACGAGCAGTACTTC. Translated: CASSQGTGFSYEQYF.